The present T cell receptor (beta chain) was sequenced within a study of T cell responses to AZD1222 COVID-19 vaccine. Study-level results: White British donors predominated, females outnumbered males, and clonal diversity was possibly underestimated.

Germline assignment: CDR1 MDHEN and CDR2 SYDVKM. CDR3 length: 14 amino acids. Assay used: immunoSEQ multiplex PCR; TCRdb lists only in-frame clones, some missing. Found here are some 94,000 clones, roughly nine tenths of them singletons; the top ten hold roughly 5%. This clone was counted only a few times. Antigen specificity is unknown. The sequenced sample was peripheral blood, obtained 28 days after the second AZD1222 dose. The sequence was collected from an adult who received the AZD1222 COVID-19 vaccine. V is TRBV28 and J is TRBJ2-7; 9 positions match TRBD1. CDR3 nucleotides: TGTGCTTCGAGACCGGCCGGGACAGGGCATGATCAGTACTTC. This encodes CASRPAGTGHDQYF. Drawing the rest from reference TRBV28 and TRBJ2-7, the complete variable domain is DVKVTQSSRYLVKRTGEKVFLECVQDMDHENMFWYRQDPGLGLRLIYFSYDVKMKEKGDIPEGYSVSREKKERFSLILESASTNQTSMYLCASRPAGTGHDQYFGPGTRLTVT.